This passage covers 26 T cell receptor beta chains from one sample sequenced in a study of CD8+ T cells in alopecia areata. RNA, once extracted, was reverse transcribed into cDNA for use as the sequencing template. Assay: immunoSEQ multiplex PCR; the TCRdb copy retains only in-frame clones and omits some. This sample yields about 94,000 clones, of which about two thirds are seen a single time; 17% belongs to the top ten. As for treatment: oral pan-JAK inhibitor, 5-10 mg twice daily. The specimen was CD8+ T cells sorted from blood, collected at approximately week 42, from a patient treated with tofacitinib. The origin of the receptors is a human donor with alopecia areata.

The chain uses TRBV30 and TRBJ1-2; 11 positions match TRBD1. The trim removed 2 bases at V and 4 bases at J, leaving 3 bases unmatched. This CDR3 contains 14 residues. Germline V gives CDR1 GTSNPN, CDR2 SVGIG (reference sequence). DNA for the CDR3: TGTGCCTGGAGTTATGGACAGGGGGCCTATGGCTACACCTTC. It is translated as CAWSYGQGAYGYTF.

This rearrangement joins TRBV4-3 to TRBJ2-7; weak D call: TRBD1 (5 bases). The V end lost 0 bases, the J end lost 0 bases, and 15 bases lay between the germline ends. CDR1 LGHNA and CDR2 YSLEER come from the germline V gene. The CDR3 loop spans 17 amino acids. CDR3 loop: CASSQDVIGHSSYEQYF. The CDR3 nucleotides are TGCGCCAGCAGCCAAGATGTCATCGGACACAGCTCCTACGAGCAGTACTTC.

The CDR3 region has the DNA TGTGCCAGCAGTCTTGGGACCGGGGGAGATACGCAGTATTTT. This gives the protein CASSLGTGGDTQYF. This chain links TRBV6-5 with TRBJ2-3; possibly TRBD2 for D (6 bases). V was pared by 5 bases and J by 5 bases, with 14 bases between. Germline CDR1 and CDR2: MNHEY and SVGAGI. CDR3 length: 14 residues.

The V and J genes are TRBV2 and TRBJ2-1; D call uncertain. The CDR3 spans 12 residues. Germline V lookup: CDR1 SNHLY, CDR2 FYNNEI. The V end lost 6 bases, the J end lost 0 bases, and 3 bases lay between the germline ends. The CDR3 sequence: CASSPSYNEQFF. As DNA, the CDR3 is TGTGCCAGCAGCCCCTCCTACAATGAGCAGTTCTTC.

The gene calls are TRBV5-1 and TRBJ2-1, with no clear D. The germline V gene has CDR1 SGHRS and CDR2 YFSETQ. This CDR3 has 12 residues. V was pared by 1 base and J by 5 bases, with 4 bases between. The CDR3 DNA follows: TGCGCCAGCAGCTTGAAGAACAATGAGCAGTTCTTC. Translating gives CASSLKNNEQFF.

This clone has more than one count but fewer than ten. V and J are TRBV6-6 and TRBJ1-4, with D possibly matching TRBD1 (5 bases). The CDR3 loop spans 13 amino acids. Germline values: CDR1 MNHNY, CDR2 SVGAGI (reference sequence). Trimming cost V 2 bases and J 8 bases, with 9 bases left between them. The DNA for the CDR3 is TGTGCCAGCAGTTACGGCGAGGGGGAAAAACTGTTTTTT. Translation gives CASSYGEGEKLFF.

The chain is built from TRBV6-6 and TRBJ2-7, with 8 bases aligning to TRBD1. Losses at the gene ends were 6 bases for V and 3 bases for J; bases not matched to a gene: 7. The CDR3 extends over 14 amino acids. CDR1 is MNHNY and CDR2 is SVGAGI in the germline V gene (reference sequence). The CDR3 DNA reads as TGTGCCAGCAGAGACAGGGGCGCTGACTACGAGCAGTACTTC. Residues: CASRDRGADYEQYF.

This clone occurred many times. The chain links TRBV6-1 to TRBJ2-2; 8 bases are shared with TRBD1. The ends lost 3 bases at V and 4 bases at J; junction bases unmatched: 4. From germline, CDR1 is MNHNS and CDR2 SASEGT. This CDR3 spans 15 amino acids. The CDR3, as DNA: TGTGCCAGCAGTGAGATGACAGGGGCCACCGGGGAGCTGTTTTTT. Encoded protein: CASSEMTGATGELFF.

V usage is TRBV7-9 and J usage is TRBJ2-7, with D tentatively TRBD2 (6 bases). CDR1 is SEHNR, CDR2 FQNEAQ, per germline (reference sequence). V dropped 3 bases and J dropped 3 bases, with 15 bases sitting between them. The CDR3 covers 15 residues. The CDR3 protein is CASSFGGGKNYEQYF. The CDR3 DNA is TGTGCCAGCAGCTTTGGAGGAGGGAAGAACTACGAGCAGTACTTC.

This clone was counted once. J is TRBJ2-3 and V is TRBV27, with TRBD2 matching over 11 bases. The V and J ends lost 3 bases and 6 bases, in that order; junction bases with no gene match: 8. CDR3 size: 16 residues. In germline, CDR1 is MNHEY, CDR2 SMNVEV (reference sequence). DNA for the CDR3: TGTGCCAGCAGTTTTCTTACTAGCGGGGGTAGTGATACGCAGTATTTT. Translation: CASSFLTSGGSDTQYF.

The chain combines TRBV9 with TRBJ2-7; the match to TRBD2 covers 7 bases. Per germline, CDR1 SGDLS and CDR2 YYNGEE. V gave up 3 bases and J gave up 2 bases; unmatched junction bases: 5. The CDR3 totals 14 residues. CDR3 coding DNA: TGTGCCAGCAGCGAAGGTCGGGGGGCCTACGAGCAGTACTTC. The encoded protein is CASSEGRGAYEQYF.

J is TRBJ2-1 and V is TRBV7-8; TRBD2 aligns across 12 bases. The CDR3 has 18 residues. Germline loops: CDR1 SGHVS, CDR2 FQNEAQ. V dropped 1 base and J dropped 6; count of bases not matched to a gene: 10. The CDR3 nucleotides are TGTGCCAGCAGCTTAGGAACTAGCGGGGGGCTCCGACCCAATGAGCAGTTCTTC. Encoded protein: CASSLGTSGGLRPNEQFF.

This chain connects TRBV11-2 to TRBJ2-1, with 10 bases that match TRBD1. CDR3 size: 18 residues. V lost 2 bases to trimming and J lost 5 bases; unmatched junction nucleotides: 12. CDR1 and CDR2 (germline): SGHAT, FQNNGV. CDR3 in amino acids: CASSLTGRTGGKDNEQFF. For the CDR3, the DNA is TGTGCCAGCAGCTTAACGGGAAGGACAGGGGGAAAGGACAATGAGCAGTTCTTC.

This clone was detected once. The chain links TRBV5-1 to TRBJ2-7; weak D call: TRBD1 (6 bases). V was shortened by 1 base and J by 2 bases, with 10 bases between the two germline ends. Germline loops: CDR1 SGHRS, CDR2 YFSETQ. The CDR3 loop spans 14 amino acids. CDR3 loop: CASSLTGSTYEQYF. CDR3 DNA: TGCGCCAGCAGCTTGACAGGGAGTACCTACGAGCAGTACTTC.

This clone was observed once. The rearrangement uses TRBV5-4 and TRBJ1-6, with 7 bases lining up with TRBD1. This CDR3 spans 18 amino acids. V lost 3 bases to trimming and J lost 2 bases; unmatched junction nucleotides: 11. Looked up from germline, CDR1 is SGHNT and CDR2 is YYREEE (reference sequence). This chain's CDR3 is CASSSPPGQNTYNSPLHF. The CDR3 DNA follows: TGTGCCAGCAGCTCCCCTCCGGGACAGAACACCTATAATTCACCCCTCCACTTT.

This clone showed up just once. This chain links TRBV13 with TRBJ2-2; tentatively, D is TRBD1 (5 bases). The V gene's germline CDR1 is PRHDT and CDR2 FYEKMQ (reference sequence). The CDR3 totals 13 residues. Trimming took 6 bases from V and 5 from J, leaving 10 bases between them. CDR3 in amino acids: CASSSGPTGELFF. The CDR3 bases are TGTGCCAGCAGTTCAGGGCCGACCGGGGAGCTGTTTTTT.

This clone has a count of ten or more. The V call is TRBV19, the J call TRBJ2-5; weak D call: TRBD1 (7 bases). This CDR3 is 14 amino acids long. Germline CDR1 LNHDA, CDR2 SQIVND (reference sequence). Trimming took 6 bases from V and 5 from J, leaving 16 bases between them. The CDR3 here is CASSPPTGRETQYF. CDR3 nucleotides: TGTGCCAGTAGCCCCCCGACAGGGAGGGAGACCCAGTACTTC.

V usage is TRBV7-9 and J usage is TRBJ1-4; D uncertain. V was trimmed by 1 base and J by 12 bases, leaving 18 bases between them. The CDR3 contains 15 residues. Germline lookup yields CDR1 SEHNR and CDR2 FQNEAQ (reference sequence). CDR3 region: CASSLESAKGGELFF. DNA for the CDR3: TGTGCCAGCAGCTTAGAGTCGGCTAAGGGTGGAGAACTGTTTTTT.

The chain links TRBV5-6 to TRBJ2-7, with D tentatively TRBD1 (6 bases). The CDR3 runs 15 residues. Germline-derived CDR1 and CDR2 are SGHDT and YYEEEE. With 3 bases removed from V and 2 bases from J, the gap between germline ends came to 15 bases. The CDR3 reads CASSSLGQNTYEQYF. The CDR3 DNA follows: TGTGCCAGCAGCTCCCTAGGACAGAACACCTACGAGCAGTACTTC.

This chain connects TRBV6-1 to TRBJ1-6; 10 nucleotides match TRBD1. The germline V gene has CDR1 MNHNS and CDR2 SASEGT. Trimming at V came to 6 bases and at J to 7 bases, leaving 3 bases not matched to a gene. CDR3 length: 14 residues. CDR3 nucleotide sequence: TGTGCCAGCAGCGGGACAGGGGAAAATTCACCCCTCCACTTT. Translation: CASSGTGENSPLHF.

The genes are TRBV7-6 and TRBJ2-1, with TRBD2 matching over 13 bases. V lost 5 bases and J lost 4; bases outside the gene matches: 8. The germline V gene has CDR1 SGHVS and CDR2 FNYEAQ. This CDR3 spans 17 amino acids. The CDR3 is CASSPGTSGETYNEQFF. The CDR3 DNA follows: TGTGCCAGCAGCCCGGGGACTAGCGGGGAGACTTACAATGAGCAGTTCTTC.

The chain recombines TRBV23-1 with TRBJ1-1; 9 bases agree with TRBD1. TRBV23-1 is an ORF, with its function uncertain. V shed 8 bases and J 2 bases; nucleotides not matched to a gene: 12. This CDR3 contains 16 residues. For the CDR3, the DNA is TGCGCCAGCCTCCCCGCCGGGACAGGGTCAAACACTGAAGCTTTCTTT. The encoded protein is CASLPAGTGSNTEAFF.

The chain recombines TRBV4-3 with TRBJ2-7; 7 bases line up with TRBD1. This CDR3 is 15 amino acids long. CDR1 is LGHNA and CDR2 is YSLEER in the germline V gene. The V and J ends lost 0 bases and 2 bases, in that order; junction bases with no gene match: 4. The CDR3 DNA is TGCGCCAGCAGCCAAGATAGGACAGGAGCCTACGAGCAGTACTTC. This sequence encodes CASSQDRTGAYEQYF.

This clone was recorded once. Other DNA sequences in this specimen translate into the identical CDR3. The chain has TRBV30 and TRBJ2-7, with 9 nucleotides matching TRBD1. The V gene's germline CDR1 is GTSNPN and CDR2 SVGIG (reference sequence). CDR3 length: 14 amino acids. Germline trimming cut 0 bases from V and 4 bases from J; bases unmatched to any gene: 4. CDR3 sequence reads: CAWSVGQGNYEQYF. The CDR3 region has the DNA TGTGCCTGGAGTGTGGGACAGGGAAATTACGAGCAGTACTTC.

V usage is TRBV6-1 and J usage is TRBJ2-3; 9 bases align to TRBD1. Germline CDR1 and CDR2: MNHNS and SASEGT. Trimming cost V 6 bases and J 4 bases; bases outside gene matches: 5. The CDR3 runs to 14 residues. The CDR3 sequence: CASRDRGVSDTQYF. In nucleotides, the CDR3 is TGTGCCAGCAGGGACAGGGGAGTTTCAGATACGCAGTATTTT.

As for this clone: One end of the junction is discordant with germline, which a read error may explain. Other DNA sequences from this sample encode an identical CDR3 as well. V is TRBV6-5 and J is TRBJ2-7, with D perhaps TRBD1 (6 bases). The length of the CDR3 is 15 residues. Per germline, CDR1 MNHEY and CDR2 SVGAGI. DNA of the CDR3: TGTGCCAGCAGTTACTCAACAGGGCGCTCCTACGAGCAATACTTC. Protein sequence: CASSYSTGRSYEQYF.